What follows are 26 T cell receptor beta chains derived from one specimen sequenced in a study of radiotherapy plus CTLA-4 blockade in lung cancer. Assay: immunoSEQ multiplex PCR; the TCRdb copy retains only in-frame clones and omits some. Of about 73,000 clones detected, around 90% appear once; the ten largest clones hold 40%. The specimen was peripheral blood, collected from a patient treated with radiotherapy plus ipilimumab. The receptors here all came from a human donor with non-small cell lung cancer that progressed on radiotherapy plus ipilimumab.

V gene TRBV11-1 combines with J gene TRBJ1-2; no definite D call. Germline CDR1 reads SGHAT; CDR2 reads FQDESV (reference sequence). Trimming took 5 bases from V and 2 from J, leaving 15 bases between them. CDR3 length: 15 residues. The CDR3 DNA sequence: TGTGCCAGCAGCCCCCGGCCGGAAGGGAACTATGGCTACACCTTC. Translation: CASSPRPEGNYGYTF.

The CDR3 spells CASSEARAPRAQHF. CDR3 coding DNA: TGTGCCAGCAGTGAAGCGCGGGCACCCCGGGCCCAGCATTTT. The rearrangement links TRBV2 to TRBJ1-5; D unresolved. Trimming shortened V by 0 bases and J by 11 bases, and 14 bases separated the two germline ends. CDR3 length: 14 amino acids. CDR1 is SNHLY and CDR2 is FYNNEI in the germline V gene.

The chain recombines TRBV4-1 with TRBJ1-1; D gene uncertain. Trimming took 4 bases from V and 3 from J, leaving 9 bases between them. The CDR3 is 13 amino acids. Germline V gene lookup returns CDR1 MGHRA and CDR2 YSYEKL. DNA for the CDR3: TGCGCCAGCAGCCCTCACCGGGACACTGAAGCTTTCTTT. Residues: CASSPHRDTEAFF.

The V and J genes are TRBV4-1 and TRBJ2-2, with a weak D call TRBD2 (6 bases). The CDR3 runs 17 residues. Germline assignment: CDR1 MGHRA and CDR2 YSYEKL. The ends were cut back, 0 bases at V and 5 bases at J, with 16 bases in the middle. CDR3 in amino acids: CASSQDSLALPTGELFF. CDR3 DNA: TGCGCCAGCAGCCAAGATTCACTAGCTCTACCGACCGGGGAGCTGTTTTTT.

On this clone itself: A read error may account for a junction end that differs from germline. The chain employs TRBV30 and TRBJ1-2, with TRBD1 matching over 7 bases. This CDR3 has 14 residues. The germline V gene has CDR1 GTSNPN and CDR2 SVGIG (reference sequence). The CDR3 region is CARWTRGLNYGHTF. CDR3 DNA sequence: TGTGCCCGTTGGACAAGGGGGCTAAACTATGGCCACACCTTC.

V usage is TRBV7-2 and J usage is TRBJ1-2; D remains unclear. The CDR3 totals 15 residues. Trimming removed 0 bases from V and 3 bases from J, with 11 bases in between. In germline, CDR1 is SGHTA, CDR2 FQGNSA. The CDR3 coding sequence is TGTGCCAGCAGCTTAGCGAATGAAAATTACTATGGCTACACCTTC. This translates into CASSLANENYYGYTF.

The V call is TRBV15, the J call TRBJ2-5; D not resolved. The germline V gene has CDR1 LNHNV and CDR2 YYDKDF (reference sequence). This CDR3 region has 13 residues. V was trimmed by 3 bases and J by 5 bases, leaving 10 bases between them. CDR3 loop: CATSRDLGETQYF. For the CDR3, the DNA is TGTGCCACCAGCAGGGACCTTGGGGAGACCCAGTACTTC.

This chain connects TRBV14 to TRBJ2-4; perhaps TRBD1 as D (6 bases). This CDR3 region has 12 residues. Trimming shortened V by 5 bases and J by 5 bases, and 7 bases separated the two germline ends. CDR1 is SGHDN and CDR2 is FVKESK in the germline V gene. The CDR3 DNA reads as TGTGCCAGCAGCGGACAGCAAAACATTCAGTACTTC. Residues: CASSGQQNIQYF.

As for this clone: A junction boundary mismatches the germline segment, possibly from a read error. This chain uses TRBV7-7 with TRBJ2-1, with 10 bases fitting TRBD2. The CDR3 has 15 amino acids. Germline loops: CDR1 SSHAT, CDR2 FNYEAQ (reference sequence). This CDR3 reads CASSLAGAGYNEQFF. The CDR3 bases are TGTGCTAGCAGCCTAGCGGGAGCGGGCTACAATGAGCAGTTCTTC.

This clone was seen just once. This chain uses TRBV7-8 with TRBJ2-2; TRBD2 matches at 8 bases. After removal of 7 bases from V and 3 bases from J, the junction contained 10 bases not matched to a gene. The CDR3 is made up of 16 amino acids. Germline V gene data show CDR1 as SGHVS and CDR2 as FQNEAQ. For the CDR3, the DNA is TGTGCCAGCACCGCCATAGCGGGAACCCACACCGGGGAGCTGTTTTTT. Amino acid sequence: CASTAIAGTHTGELFF.

This clone is a singleton in its sample. V and J are TRBV19 and TRBJ2-7, with 9 bases aligning to TRBD2. The length of the CDR3 is 15 residues. Germline V gene sequence: CDR1 LNHDA, CDR2 SQIVND (reference sequence). Trimming took 8 bases from V and 6 from J; bases not matched to a gene: 14. The CDR3 DNA follows: TGTGCCAGTCGTCCGGTTCCCCTAGCGGGAAGCGAGCAGTACTTC. Residues: CASRPVPLAGSEQYF.

The chain employs TRBV7-8 and TRBJ2-7; a possible D gene is TRBD2 (6 bases). Trimming cost V 1 base and J 2 bases, with 6 bases left between them. Germline V CDR1 and CDR2: SGHVS, FQNEAQ. The CDR3 spans 13 residues. The CDR3 loop is CASSLVAAYEQYF. The CDR3 region has the DNA TGTGCCAGCAGCTTAGTAGCGGCCTACGAGCAGTACTTC.

The rearrangement joins TRBV10-2 to TRBJ2-7; 9 bases map to TRBD1. V shed 8 bases, J shed 6 bases, and the junction held 8 bases outside the gene matches. The CDR3 totals 13 residues. Germline V gene data show CDR1 as WSHSY and CDR2 as SAAADI. The CDR3 is CASGTGPNGEQYF. The CDR3 DNA is TGCGCCAGCGGGACAGGGCCTAACGGCGAGCAGTACTTC.

This rearrangement joins TRBV11-2 to TRBJ2-5, with 9 nucleotides matching TRBD1. The CDR3 consists of 14 residues. V shed 5 bases and J 3 bases; nucleotides not matched to a gene: 4. Germline V gives CDR1 SGHAT, CDR2 FQNNGV. The CDR3 coding sequence is TGTGCCAGCAGCCCCTGGACAGGGGAAGAGACCCAGTACTTC. This gives the protein CASSPWTGEETQYF.

The chain couples TRBV5-1 to TRBJ2-2, with D uncertain. Trimming took 4 bases from V and 1 from J, leaving 11 bases between them. This CDR3 has 15 amino acids. CDR1 SGHRS and CDR2 YFSETQ come from the germline V gene. Written as DNA, the CDR3 is TGCGCCAGCAGCCCACGGACGGGGAACACCGGGGAGCTGTTTTTT. Its translation is CASSPRTGNTGELFF.

This chain connects TRBV27 to TRBJ1-4; 8 bases are shared with TRBD1. The V segment lost 5 bases and the J segment 8 bases; nucleotides outside the gene matches: 7. There are 14 residues in the CDR3. Per germline, CDR1 MNHEY and CDR2 SMNVEV (reference sequence). The CDR3 DNA reads TGTGCCAGCAGTACATTAGACAGGGGCGAAAAACTGTTTTTT. It encodes CASSTLDRGEKLFF.

The CDR3 loop reads CASSSPTSGTYEQYV. The CDR3 DNA is TGTGCCAGCAGCTCCCCGACTAGCGGGACGTACGAGCAGTACGTC. This chain connects TRBV11-2 to TRBJ2-7, with 11 bases identical to TRBD2. Germline CDR1 is SGHAT and CDR2 is FQNNGV. The CDR3 contains 15 residues. J lost 4 bases, V lost 4 bases, and 6 bases had no gene match.

This chain uses TRBV27 with TRBJ2-1, with TRBD2 as a possible D gene (6 bases). The CDR3 spans 15 residues. The ends were cut back, 3 bases at V and 3 bases at J, with 12 bases in the middle. The germline CDR1 and CDR2 sequences are MNHEY and SMNVEV (reference sequence). The DNA for the CDR3 is TGTGCCAGCAGTTTTCAAGCGGGCGGCTACAATGAGCAGTTCTTC. This codes for CASSFQAGGYNEQFF.

The chain links TRBV7-6 to TRBJ2-1; perhaps TRBD2 as D (6 bases). Germline V gene data show CDR1 as SGHVS and CDR2 as FNYEAQ. The V gene lost 4 bases and the J gene lost 3 bases, with 19 bases spanning the gap. The CDR3 loop spans 17 amino acids. DNA for the CDR3: TGTGCCAGCAGCTGGGGACCTAGCGCGAATGACTACAATGAGCAGTTCTTC. Protein sequence: CASSWGPSANDYNEQFF.

This clone was observed a few times. J is TRBJ1-2 and V is TRBV6-1; D gene ambiguous. Germline values: CDR1 MNHNS, CDR2 SASEGT. Deletions cut 3 bases from V and 6 bases from J, with 11 bases between. The CDR3 consists of 13 residues. CDR3 coding DNA: TGTGCCAGCAGTGAGGTAGTCCCCGATGGCTACACCTTC. It encodes CASSEVVPDGYTF.

The chain couples TRBV6-6 to TRBJ2-3, with no clear D. The CDR3 spans 16 residues. The germline V gene has CDR1 MNHNY and CDR2 SVGAGI (reference sequence). With 0 bases removed from V and 4 bases from J, the gap between germline ends came to 14 bases. This CDR3 is CASSYSVPVPSDTQYF. CDR3 sequence (DNA): TGTGCCAGCAGTTACTCAGTACCTGTCCCCTCAGATACGCAGTATTTT.

The chain is built from TRBV30 and TRBJ2-7; 8 bases match TRBD1. The V and J ends lost 3 bases and 2 bases, in that order; junction bases with no gene match: 6. Germline CDR1 reads GTSNPN; CDR2 reads SVGIG (reference sequence). CDR3 length: 14 amino acids. CDR3 sequence reads: CAWRRQGTTYEQYF. CDR3 DNA sequence: TGTGCCTGGAGAAGACAGGGGACAACCTACGAGCAGTACTTC.

This clone appeared a few times. This rearrangement joins TRBV7-3 to TRBJ2-2, with D maybe TRBD1 (6 bases). Germline CDR1 is SGHTA and CDR2 is FQGTGA. Trimming took off 5 bases at V and 7 bases at J, with 14 bases between the two ends. This CDR3 spans 14 amino acids. DNA for the CDR3: TGTGCCAGCAGCCCACAGGGTGTCGGCGGGGAGCTGTTTTTT. Translation gives CASSPQGVGGELFF.

This clone was counted once. V is TRBV6-4 and J is TRBJ2-3; possibly TRBD1 for D (6 bases). With 5 bases removed from V and 1 base from J, the gap between germline ends came to 10 bases. Germline assignment: CDR1 MRHNA and CDR2 SNTAGT. This CDR3 has 14 amino acids. The CDR3 coding sequence is TGTGCCAGCAGTTACAGGGTTGGCACAGATACGCAGTATTTT. Translated, it gives CASSYRVGTDTQYF.

The J gene is TRBJ2-7, the V gene TRBV6-5, with D unclear. Between the trimmed V and J ends, which lost 7 bases and 4 bases, there was a span of 17 bases. This CDR3 is 14 amino acids long. The V gene's germline CDR1 is MNHEY and CDR2 SVGAGI. The CDR3 sequence is CASTLLPGGYEQYF. In nucleotides, the CDR3 is TGTGCCAGCACCCTACTCCCAGGCGGTTACGAGCAGTACTTC.

V usage is TRBV7-3 and J usage is TRBJ1-3, with D hard to call. Germline V gene sequence: CDR1 SGHTA, CDR2 FQGTGA. V was shortened by 1 base and J by 0 bases, with 10 bases between the two germline ends. The CDR3 is made up of 16 amino acids. The CDR3 nucleotides read TGTGCCAGCAGCTTAATGCCAGGAAACTCTGGAAACACCATATATTTT. Residues: CASSLMPGNSGNTIYF. The variable domain in full, completed from reference TRBV7-3 and TRBJ1-3, reads GAGVSQTPSNKVTEKGKYVELRCDPISGHTALYWYRQSLGQGPEFLIYFQGTGAADDSGLPNDRFFAVRPEGSVSTLKIQRTERGDSAVYLCASSLMPGNSGNTIYFGEGSWLTVV.